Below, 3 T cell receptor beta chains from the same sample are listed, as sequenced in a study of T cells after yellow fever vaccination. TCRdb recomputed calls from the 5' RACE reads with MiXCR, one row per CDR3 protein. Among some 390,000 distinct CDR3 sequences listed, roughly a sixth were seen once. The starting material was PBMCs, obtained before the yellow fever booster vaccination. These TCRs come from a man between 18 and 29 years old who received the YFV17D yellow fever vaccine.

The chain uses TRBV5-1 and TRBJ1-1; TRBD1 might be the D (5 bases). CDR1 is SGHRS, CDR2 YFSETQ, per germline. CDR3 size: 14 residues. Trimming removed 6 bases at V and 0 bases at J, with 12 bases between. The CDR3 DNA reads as TGCGCCAGCATCCGGGACCTACTGAACACTGAAGCTTTCTTT. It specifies CASIRDLLNTEAFF.

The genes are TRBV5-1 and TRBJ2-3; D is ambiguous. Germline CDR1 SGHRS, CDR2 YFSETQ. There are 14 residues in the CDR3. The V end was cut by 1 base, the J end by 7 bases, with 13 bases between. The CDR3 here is CASSLSAISNTQYF. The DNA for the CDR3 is TGCGCCAGCAGCTTGTCGGCTATTAGCAATACGCAGTATTTT.

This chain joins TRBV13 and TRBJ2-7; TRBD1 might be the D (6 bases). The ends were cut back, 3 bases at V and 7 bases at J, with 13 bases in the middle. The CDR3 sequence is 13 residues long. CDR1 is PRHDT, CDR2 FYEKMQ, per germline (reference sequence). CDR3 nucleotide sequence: TGTGCCAGCAGCTTCGGGAAGGGGGTAGAGCAGTACTTC. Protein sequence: CASSFGKGVEQYF.